One and the same sample provided the 23 T cell receptor beta chains below, sequenced in a study of cytomegalovirus exposure and HLA in healthy donors. Use of 60 Vbeta and 13 Jbeta primers characterized the PCR. Sequencing was performed with immunoSEQ multiplex PCR; in TCRdb, only in-frame clones are kept and a portion is missing. The sample holds about 100,000 clones, less than 85% seen once. What was sequenced was PBMCs. These TCRs come from a woman between 18 and 30 years old in good health and CMV-seropositive.

This clone is termed medium-sized. The V call is TRBV6-4, the J call TRBJ2-2; 7 bases are shared with TRBD1. This CDR3 region has 14 residues. V lost 6 bases to trimming and J lost 3 bases; unmatched junction nucleotides: 4. CDR1 and CDR2 (germline): MRHNA, SNTAGT. CDR3 nucleotides: TGTGCCAGCAGAGACCAGGGGGACACCGGGGAGCTGTTTTTT. It translates to CASRDQGDTGELFF.

This chain joins TRBV14 and TRBJ1-1; TRBD1 might be the D (6 bases). The CDR3 runs to 15 residues. V gave up 2 bases and J gave up 1 base, with 11 bases separating them. CDR1 and CDR2 (germline): SGHDN, FVKESK. DNA of the CDR3: TGTGCCAGCAGCCAAAACGACAGGCGGAACACTGAAGCTTTCTTT. Protein sequence: CASSQNDRRNTEAFF.

V gene TRBV15 combines with J gene TRBJ1-2; TRBD1 matches at 7 bases. The trim removed 4 bases at V and 3 bases at J, leaving 11 bases unmatched. Germline V gene sequence: CDR1 LNHNV, CDR2 YYDKDF (reference sequence). The CDR3 covers 16 residues. The CDR3 bases are TGTGCCACCAGCACCAGAACGACAGGGATCTACTATGGCTACACCTTC. Translation gives CATSTRTTGIYYGYTF.

The V gene is TRBV7-2, the J gene TRBJ2-7; D is unresolved. Germline lookup yields CDR1 SGHTA and CDR2 FQGNSA. Deletions cut 5 bases from V and 0 bases from J, with 5 bases between. The CDR3 contains 12 residues. The CDR3 sequence is CASSVSSYEQYF. In nucleotides, the CDR3 is TGTGCCAGCAGCGTATCCTCCTACGAGCAGTACTTC.

This clone was seen only a few times. This sequence joins TRBV18 and TRBJ2-3, with 7 bases aligning to TRBD2. CDR1 is KGHSH and CDR2 is LQKENI in the germline V gene. V lost 6 bases, J lost 1 base, and 4 bases stayed unmatched. This CDR3 spans 14 amino acids. DNA for the CDR3: TGTGCCAGCTCGCTCACTAGCGGCACAGATACGCAGTATTTT. It yields the protein CASSLTSGTDTQYF.

The CDR3 reads CASSLDTLSSYEQYF. The CDR3 DNA sequence: TGTGCCAGCAGCTTAGACACGCTGAGCTCCTACGAGCAGTACTTC. This sequence joins TRBV11-2 and TRBJ2-7; no firm D call. V was clipped by 0 bases and J by 0 bases, with 9 bases between them. Germline V gene data show CDR1 as SGHAT and CDR2 as FQNNGV. This CDR3 is built from 15 residues.

This sequence joins TRBV20-1 and TRBJ2-1; D is ambiguous. The V gene's germline CDR1 is DFQATT and CDR2 SNEGSKA (reference sequence). The CDR3 totals 10 residues. V lost 7 bases to trimming and J lost 6 bases, with 7 bases between them. The DNA for the CDR3 is TGCAGTGGAGGTAGCAATGAGCAGTTCTTC. Translated, it gives CSGGSNEQFF.

The chain uses TRBV9 and TRBJ2-5, with 9 bases fitting TRBD2. The CDR3 extends over 14 amino acids. V shed 4 bases and J 4 bases; nucleotides not matched to a gene: 5. CDR1 and CDR2 (germline): SGDLS, YYNGEE. CDR3 sequence: CASSMGLARETQYF. CDR3 DNA: TGTGCCAGCAGCATGGGACTAGCCAGAGAGACCCAGTACTTC.

V gene TRBV19 combines with J gene TRBJ1-5, with D unresolved. CDR1 LNHDA and CDR2 SQIVND come from the germline V gene (reference sequence). CDR3 length equals 14 residues. V was shortened by 7 bases and J by 0 bases, with 10 bases between the two germline ends. The CDR3 spells CASTQSPSNQPQHF. CDR3 coding DNA: TGTGCCAGTACCCAATCCCCTAGCAATCAGCCCCAGCATTTT.

The chain is built from TRBV13 and TRBJ2-7; D unclear. The CDR3 sequence is 14 residues long. Germline V gene lookup returns CDR1 PRHDT and CDR2 FYEKMQ (reference sequence). Trimming cost V 1 base and J 2 bases, with 9 bases left between them. In nucleotides, the CDR3 is TGTGCCAGCAGCTTAGTTACGACTCCCTACGAGCAGTACTTC. It translates to CASSLVTTPYEQYF.

This clone was counted once. J is TRBJ1-1 and V is TRBV30; the match to TRBD1 covers 8 bases. V gave up 3 bases and J gave up 6 bases; unmatched junction bases: 6. This CDR3 spans 13 amino acids. Germline V lookup: CDR1 GTSNPN, CDR2 SVGIG (reference sequence). CDR3 protein: CAWREQGGPEAFF. The DNA of the CDR3 is TGTGCCTGGAGGGAACAGGGGGGCCCTGAAGCTTTCTTT.

The chain joins TRBV5-6 to TRBJ2-3; D may be TRBD2 (6 bases). Germline V gene data show CDR1 as SGHDT and CDR2 as YYEEEE. V was pared by 0 bases and J by 5 bases, with 19 bases between. The length of the CDR3 is 17 residues. In DNA, the CDR3 is TGTGCCAGCAGCTTGGGTCGCGGGAAATTTTCAGGAGATACGCAGTATTTT. Its protein is CASSLGRGKFSGDTQYF.

This chain uses TRBV27 with TRBJ2-1; 9 nucleotides match TRBD1. Germline loops: CDR1 MNHEY, CDR2 SMNVEV (reference sequence). This CDR3 spans 13 amino acids. The V and J ends lost 5 bases and 10 bases, in that order; junction bases with no gene match: 6. The CDR3 here is CASSTQTGGEQFF. CDR3 DNA sequence: TGTGCCAGCAGTACCCAAACAGGGGGCGAGCAGTTCTTC.

The gene calls are TRBV4-1 and TRBJ1-2, with TRBD1 matching 7 bases. The germline V gene encodes CDR1 MGHRA and CDR2 YSYEKL. V gave up 5 bases and J gave up 8 bases; unmatched junction bases: 8. The CDR3 has 13 amino acids. CDR3 sequence (DNA): TGCGCCAGCAGCGAGACAGGGAAAGGCGGCTACACCTTC. Translation: CASSETGKGGYTF.

The chain has TRBV5-4 and TRBJ2-1; weak D call: TRBD1 (6 bases). V shed 0 bases and J shed 0 bases, with 16 bases lying between them. CDR1 SGHNT and CDR2 YYREEE come from the germline V gene (reference sequence). This CDR3 comprises 18 residues. CDR3 nucleotides: TGTGCCAGCAGCTTGGCCGTAACAGGGTGGAGCTCCTACAATGAGCAGTTCTTC. Its protein is CASSLAVTGWSSYNEQFF.

The V and J genes are TRBV28 and TRBJ1-2; the match to TRBD1 covers 9 bases. In germline, CDR1 is MDHEN, CDR2 SYDVKM. The trim removed 2 bases at V and 6 bases at J, leaving 4 bases unmatched. CDR3 length equals 14 residues. Here the CDR3 reads CASSLGDRVDGYTF. CDR3 nucleotides: TGTGCCAGCAGTTTAGGGGACAGGGTGGATGGCTACACCTTC.

The chain uses TRBV11-2 and TRBJ1-5; 11 positions agree with TRBD1. The CDR3 is made up of 15 amino acids. Unmatched junction bases numbered 5, after V lost 4 bases and J lost 6 bases. CDR1 and CDR2 from the germline V gene are SGHAT and FQNNGV. The CDR3 sequence: CASSSGQGGVQPQHF. In DNA form, the CDR3 reads TGTGCCAGCAGCTCGGGACAGGGGGGCGTTCAGCCCCAGCATTTT.

There are a few counts of this clone. This sequence joins TRBV6-5 and TRBJ1-1, with D perhaps TRBD1 (6 bases). This CDR3 spans 15 amino acids. The germline V gene encodes CDR1 MNHEY and CDR2 SVGAGI. Trimming removed 4 bases at V and 4 bases at J, with 16 bases between. The CDR3 loop is CASSLREGGSTEAFF. The CDR3 nucleotides are TGTGCCAGCAGTTTGAGGGAGGGGGGAAGCACTGAAGCTTTCTTT.

The CDR3 DNA sequence: TGTGCCAGCAGTGCCTATAGCGGAGGCTCCTACAATGAGCAGTTCTTC. Its protein is CASSAYSGGSYNEQFF. This chain uses TRBV6-1 with TRBJ2-1; a possible D gene is TRBD2 (6 bases). The CDR3 extends over 16 amino acids. The V end was cut by 4 bases, the J end by 0 bases, with 13 bases between. CDR1 and CDR2 from the germline V gene are MNHNS and SASEGT.

This clone occurred once. The CDR3 DNA is TGCAGCGTCTGGGGAGGGTTTGACGAGCAGTACTTC. As protein: CSVWGGFDEQYF. This chain connects TRBV29-1 to TRBJ2-7, with 7 bases that match TRBD2. J lost 5 bases, V lost 6 bases, and 7 bases had no gene match. The CDR3 runs 12 residues. Germline values: CDR1 SQVTM, CDR2 ANQGSEA.

The chain combines TRBV2 with TRBJ1-4; 8 bases line up with TRBD1. The CDR3 totals 12 residues. The ends lost 9 bases at V and 8 bases at J; junction bases unmatched: 5. Germline V CDR1 and CDR2: SNHLY, FYNNEI. CDR3 residues: CASRQGNEKLFF. The CDR3 DNA follows: TGTGCCAGTCGACAGGGGAACGAAAAACTGTTTTTT.

The genes are TRBV6-6 and TRBJ1-1; D unresolved. Trimming stripped 11 bases from V and 1 base from J, with 11 bases between. The CDR3 sequence is 12 residues long. Germline-derived CDR1 and CDR2 are MNHNY and SVGAGI (reference sequence). The DNA for the CDR3 is TGTGCCGGGAAGCGGGAGAACACTGAAGCTTTCTTT. Protein sequence: CAGKRENTEAFF.

The genes are TRBV29-1 and TRBJ2-3; D gene uncertain. Between the trimmed V and J ends, which lost 6 bases and 2 bases, there was a span of 9 bases. The CDR3 is 12 residues long. Germline V gene data show CDR1 as SQVTM and CDR2 as ANQGSEA. CDR3 region: CSVHTSTDTQYF. The CDR3 DNA follows: TGCAGCGTCCACACATCCACAGATACGCAGTATTTT.